The rows below give T cell receptor beta chains drawn from one sample of a study of T cells after yellow fever vaccination. In TCRdb, the 5' RACE reads were re-called with MiXCR into one record per CDR3 protein. The sample has about 580,000 distinct CDR3 sequences, about a sixth seen once. The source material was PBMCs, sampled 4 to 6 days after the first yellow fever vaccination. Every receptor here comes from a young man who received the YFV17D yellow fever vaccine. CDR3s include the opening cysteine and the closing phenylalanine or tryptophan. D genes are given only for firm matches.

CDR3aa: CASSPLRPGTLIETQYF
j_gene: TRBJ2-5
len: 17
v_gene: TRBV6-2/TRBV6-3
d_gene: NA

CDR3aa: CASRTDRGVSDEQFF
j_gene: TRBJ2-1
len: 15
v_gene: TRBV6-1
d_gene: TRBD1

CDR3aa: CASSQVPTSGGTGELFF
j_gene: TRBJ2-2
len: 17
v_gene: TRBV4-1
d_gene: TRBD2

CDR3aa: CASSPLLAGASDTQYF
j_gene: TRBJ2-3
len: 16
v_gene: TRBV27
d_gene: TRBD2

CDR3aa: CSATTSADTQYF
j_gene: TRBJ2-3
len: 12
v_gene: TRBV20-1
d_gene: TRBD2

CDR3aa: CASSSQVGGELFF
j_gene: TRBJ2-2
len: 13
v_gene: TRBV7-9
d_gene: NA

CDR3aa: CASSLSNMNTEAFF
j_gene: TRBJ1-1
len: 14
v_gene: TRBV7-2
d_gene: NA

CDR3aa: CASRFSAVELFF
j_gene: TRBJ2-2
len: 12
v_gene: TRBV4-2
d_gene: NA

CDR3aa: CASSGTSGADTQYF
j_gene: TRBJ2-3
len: 14
v_gene: TRBV6-4
d_gene: TRBD2

CDR3aa: CASTSGPGQSSYNEQFF
j_gene: TRBJ2-1
len: 17
v_gene: TRBV5-1
d_gene: NA

CDR3aa: CASSQDSGGRGEAFF
j_gene: TRBJ1-1
len: 15
v_gene: TRBV3-1
d_gene: NA

CDR3aa: CASSFRGQWETQYF
j_gene: TRBJ2-5
len: 14
v_gene: TRBV12-3/TRBV12-4
d_gene: TRBD1

CDR3aa: CASSPGWTGTYNEQFF
j_gene: TRBJ2-1
len: 16
v_gene: TRBV5-1
d_gene: TRBD1

CDR3aa: CASSVGLARTDTQYF
j_gene: TRBJ2-3
len: 15
v_gene: TRBV7-2
d_gene: TRBD2

CDR3aa: CASGTVSGLMVDTQYF
j_gene: TRBJ2-3
len: 16
v_gene: TRBV12-3/TRBV12-4
d_gene: NA

CDR3aa: CSVGSQLNTEAFF
j_gene: TRBJ1-1
len: 13
v_gene: TRBV29-1
d_gene: NA

CDR3aa: CASSLASGGDEQFF
j_gene: TRBJ2-1
len: 14
v_gene: TRBV5-1
d_gene: NA

CDR3aa: CSAVSRDSVYEQYF
j_gene: TRBJ2-7
len: 14
v_gene: TRBV20-1
d_gene: TRBD1

CDR3aa: CASSQSWTGGIMETQYF
j_gene: TRBJ2-5
len: 17
v_gene: TRBV4-1
d_gene: TRBD1

CDR3aa: CASLGGDNYGYTF
j_gene: TRBJ1-2
len: 13
v_gene: TRBV5-6
d_gene: NA

CDR3aa: CASSLGVRVNTEAFF
j_gene: TRBJ1-1
len: 15
v_gene: TRBV7-8
d_gene: NA

CDR3aa: CASSGNLAGGSSYNEQFF
j_gene: TRBJ2-1
len: 18
v_gene: TRBV5-1
d_gene: TRBD2

CDR3aa: CASGLDWREVAESTGELFF
j_gene: TRBJ2-2
len: 19
v_gene: TRBV12-5
d_gene: TRBD2

CDR3aa: CASSPLEPGNTIYF
j_gene: TRBJ1-3
len: 14
v_gene: TRBV7-2
d_gene: NA

CDR3aa: CASSYSDRGLEAFF
j_gene: TRBJ1-1
len: 14
v_gene: TRBV6-5
d_gene: TRBD1

CDR3aa: CASSWDRGFIYGYTF
j_gene: TRBJ1-2
len: 15
v_gene: TRBV7-9
d_gene: TRBD1

CDR3aa: CATSRDLGTGSGANVLTF
j_gene: TRBJ2-6
len: 18
v_gene: TRBV15
d_gene: TRBD1

CDR3aa: CASTGTSYNEQFF
j_gene: TRBJ2-1
len: 13
v_gene: TRBV19
d_gene: TRBD2

CDR3aa: CASSFSWNTEAFF
j_gene: TRBJ1-1
len: 13
v_gene: TRBV12-3/TRBV12-4
d_gene: NA

CDR3aa: CASSLPATNEKLFF
j_gene: TRBJ1-4
len: 14
v_gene: TRBV12-3/TRBV12-4
d_gene: NA

CDR3aa: CSVEGQGKTEQFF
j_gene: TRBJ2-1
len: 13
v_gene: TRBV29-1
d_gene: TRBD1

CDR3aa: CAGGFAFYNSPLHF
j_gene: TRBJ1-6
len: 14
v_gene: TRBV5-4
d_gene: NA

CDR3aa: CASNGQGSGNTIYF
j_gene: TRBJ1-3
len: 14
v_gene: TRBV6-1
d_gene: TRBD1

CDR3aa: CSASTLTGDEAFF
j_gene: TRBJ1-1
len: 13
v_gene: TRBV20-1
d_gene: NA

CDR3aa: CARNRLAGGTTDTQYF
j_gene: TRBJ2-3
len: 16
v_gene: TRBV5-1
d_gene: TRBD2

CDR3aa: CASSLLGGDYGYTF
j_gene: TRBJ1-2
len: 14
v_gene: TRBV7-2
d_gene: NA

CDR3aa: CAISNRGGTEAFF
j_gene: TRBJ1-1
len: 13
v_gene: TRBV10-3
d_gene: TRBD1

CDR3aa: CAWTGGDNEQFF
j_gene: TRBJ2-1
len: 12
v_gene: TRBV30
d_gene: NA

CDR3aa: CASSPTGGGGYTF
j_gene: TRBJ1-2
len: 13
v_gene: TRBV7-3
d_gene: TRBD1

CDR3aa: CASRVLENTEAFF
j_gene: TRBJ1-1
len: 13
v_gene: TRBV25-1
d_gene: NA